This TCR beta chain is drawn from a study of beta chain features in type 1 diabetes. Study results and limitations: Insertions at VDJ junctions were less frequent in type 1 diabetes patients. These patients also deleted more nucleotides at the same junctions. For Type 1 diabetes patients, all four CD4+ subsets carried TCRB CDR3s that were moderately but significantly shorter.

On this clone: The antigen is not known.

Trimming pared 4 bases from V and 5 bases from J, leaving 16 bases between. The CDR3 extends over 14 amino acids. Germline loops: CDR1 SGHRS, CDR2 YFSETQ. Reverse transcribing all isolated RNA meant expressed TCRB transcripts were sequenced. The method was immunoSEQ multiplex PCR; TCRdb's version includes in-frame clones alone and lacks a portion of them. Here the sample spans hundreds of thousands of clones, 15% being singletons. Sequencing was carried out using naive CD4+ T cells from blood. This clonotype was sampled from a man aged 18 to 30 in good health. The chain carries TRBV5-1 and TRBJ2-7, with a possible D match to TRBD2 (6 bases). Written as DNA, the CDR3 is TGCGCCAGCAGCCCTAGGGGCTCGGGGGACGAGCAGTACTTC. This sequence encodes CASSPRGSGDEQYF. Full variable domain (missing parts from reference TRBV5-1 and TRBJ2-7): KAGVTQTPRYLIKTRGQQVTLSCSPISGHRSVSWYQQTPGQGLQFLFEYFSETQRNKGNFPGRFSGRQFSNSRSEMNVSTLELGDSALYLCASSPRGSGDEQYFGPGTRLTVT.